This T cell receptor (beta chain) was observed in a study of T cells in Graves' hyperthyroidism and ophthalmopathy. The overall study: Blood from the periphery was taken at initial diagnosis, before any treatment.

In germline, CDR1 is SGHTA, CDR2 FQGNSA. CDR3 length: 16 amino acids. The sample holds one count of this clonotype. Its antigen is currently unknown. One junction end does not reproduce the germline sequence, and a read error may be involved. Study-wide points: Ophthalmopathy could be told apart from stable hyperthyroidism with a 13 V-J model. The majority of expanded thyroid clonotypes above 0.001 also appeared in blood.

PBMCs came from less than 11 ml fresh peripheral blood. Regions amplified from RNA transcripts were the TCR beta CDR3 regions. Carried out on the TCR CDR3, a first-round RT-PCR used the HTBI primer set. A single record per CDR3 protein comes from TCRdb applying MiXCR to the multiplex PCR reads. Seen here are roughly 840,000 distinct CDR3 sequences, 35% to 40% observed once, and the top ten hold more than 7%. This sequence originates from a man between 18 and 35 years old with Graves' hyperthyroidism. The chain couples TRBV7-2 to TRBJ2-7; TRBD2 agrees at 14 bases. Sequences were obtained from blood. CDR3 amino acids: CVSSFGLAGGLYEQYF. The CDR3 coding sequence is TGTGTCAGCAGCTTCGGACTAGCGGGAGGTCTCTACGAGCAGTACTTC.